The clone carrying this TCR beta chain was picked up a small number of times. Its antigen is not identified. V was clipped by 8 bases and J by 0 bases, with 8 bases between them. Germline V CDR1 and CDR2: SNHLY, FYNNEI. The CDR3 contains 13 residues. The data belong to a study of cytomegalovirus exposure and HLA in healthy donors. Study-level results: HLA alleles were associated with 15,000 to 20,000 TCR beta sequences in a later analysis at 0.05 false discovery rate.

13 Jbeta primers and 60 Vbeta primers were used for the PCR. Method: immunoSEQ multiplex PCR; TCRdb's copy keeps in-frame clones and lacks some. This sample has 110,000 or so clones, with over 75% found just once. The sequence was collected from a woman between 18 and 29 years old in good health and CMV-seronegative. The source material was PBMCs. The rearrangement links TRBV2 to TRBJ2-1, with D uncertain. The CDR3: CASRFSSYNEQFF. The CDR3, as DNA: TGTGCCAGCCGTTTCAGCTCCTACAATGAGCAGTTCTTC. Variable domain in full (rest from reference TRBV2 and TRBJ2-1): EPEVTQTPSHQVTQMGQEVILRCVPISNHLYFYWYRQILGQKVEFLVSFYNNEISEKSEIFDDQFSVERPDGSNFTLKIRSTKLEDSAMYFCASRFSSYNEQFFGPGTRLTVL.